Sequencing of this T cell receptor beta chain was carried out in a study of CD8+CD57+ T cells in acquired aplastic anemia. The germline V gene encodes CDR1 WSHSY and CDR2 SAAADI. V shed 5 bases and J shed 0 bases, with 8 bases lying between them. The CDR3 is made up of 13 amino acids. Genomic DNA served as template for TCR beta VDJ and CDR3 profiling. TCRdb fed the reads into MiXCR, producing one record per CDR3 protein. The sample holds roughly 38,000 distinct CDR3 sequences, roughly three quarters seen once. The chain couples TRBV10-2 to TRBJ2-7, with D unresolved. This clonotype was obtained from a human donor in good health, serving as a control. Specimen: sorted CD4+, CD8+, or CD8+CD57+ T cells (not recorded which) from PBMCs. The CDR3 DNA follows: TGCGCCAGCAGTAGGCGGAACTCCTACGAGCAGTACTTC. This gives the protein CASSRRNSYEQYF.